Following are 23 T cell receptor beta chains from one sample sequenced in a study of T cell responses to AZD1222 COVID-19 vaccine. The assay was immunoSEQ multiplex PCR, and TCRdb's table has in-frame clones only and misses some. Counted here are about 200,000 clones, roughly nine tenths occurring once; the ten biggest clones make up nearly 3.5%. The sequences come from peripheral blood, collected 28 days after the second AZD1222 dose. Receptor source: an adult who received the AZD1222 COVID-19 vaccine.

This clone has just a few counts. This chain links TRBV9 with TRBJ1-6, with D possibly TRBD1 on 6 matching bases. Deletions cut 0 bases from V and 10 bases from J, with 8 bases between. This CDR3 has 13 residues. Looked up from germline, CDR1 is SGDLS and CDR2 is YYNGEE. CDR3 protein: CASSVEGGSPLHF. The CDR3 nucleotides read TGTGCCAGCAGCGTAGAGGGGGGGTCACCCCTCCACTTT.

This clone was found once. This chain links TRBV3-1 (or the pseudogene TRBV3-2) with TRBJ2-2; D unresolved. The V end was cut by 1 base, the J end by 1 base, with 7 bases between. This CDR3 is 15 amino acids long. Per the germline V gene, CDR1 is LGHDT and CDR2 is YNNKEL (reference sequence). CDR3 amino acids: CASSQVGRNTGELFF. CDR3 in DNA: TGTGCCAGCAGCCAAGTCGGGCGGAACACCGGGGAGCTGTTTTTT.

This sequence joins TRBV28 and TRBJ2-1; a possible D gene is TRBD2 (6 bases). Trimming removed 7 bases at V and 9 bases at J, with 28 bases between. CDR1 and CDR2 (germline): MDHEN, SYDVKM. There are 17 residues in the CDR3. CDR3 protein: CASTLEGWVGSTTEQFF. DNA of the CDR3: TGTGCCAGCACCCTGGAGGGGTGGGTCGGGAGCACCACTGAGCAGTTCTTC.

J is TRBJ2-7 and V is TRBV27, with D possibly being TRBD2 (5 bases). This CDR3 is built from 12 residues. V was clipped by 6 bases and J by 9 bases, with 15 bases between them. In germline, CDR1 is MNHEY, CDR2 SMNVEV (reference sequence). The CDR3 loop is CASSRGPSGQYF. CDR3 nucleotides: TGTGCCAGCAGCCGAGGGCCCTCGGGGCAGTACTTC.

The rearrangement joins TRBV5-4 to TRBJ1-2, with D maybe TRBD1 (5 bases). Trimming stripped 4 bases from V and 0 bases from J, with 13 bases between. Germline V gene sequence: CDR1 SGHNT, CDR2 YYREEE (reference sequence). The CDR3 length is 15 residues. The CDR3 region has the DNA TGTGCCAGCAGCCCGGACACGAAAGCTAACTATGGCTACACCTTC. Translation: CASSPDTKANYGYTF.

The chain combines TRBV30 with TRBJ1-4, with D unresolved. The CDR3 has 14 amino acids. V lost 2 bases and J 7 bases, leaving 14 bases between the germline ends. Germline V gives CDR1 GTSNPN, CDR2 SVGIG (reference sequence). In DNA form, the CDR3 reads TGTGCCTGGAGTAATAGGGCAGCACCTGAAAAACTGTTTTTT. It specifies CAWSNRAAPEKLFF.

The chain joins TRBV7-9 to TRBJ2-3, with 8 nucleotides matching TRBD1. The CDR3 has 12 amino acids. Per germline, CDR1 SEHNR and CDR2 FQNEAQ (reference sequence). Losses at the gene ends were 8 bases for V and 6 bases for J; bases not matched to a gene: 4. The DNA of the CDR3 is TGTGCCAGCCAGGGGGCCAGTGATACGCAGTATTTT. Translating gives CASQGASDTQYF.

This rearrangement joins TRBV9 to TRBJ2-2, with 10 bases matching TRBD2. Germline assignment: CDR1 SGDLS and CDR2 YYNGEE. The CDR3 sequence is 16 residues long. Trimming removed 0 bases from V and 4 bases from J; junction bases left unmatched: 3. The CDR3 spells CASSVELAGLTGELFF. For the CDR3, the DNA is TGTGCCAGCAGCGTAGAACTAGCGGGACTCACCGGGGAGCTGTTTTTT.

The gene calls are TRBV18 and TRBJ1-4, with 7 positions matching TRBD1. The CDR3 has 15 amino acids. Germline assignment: CDR1 KGHSH and CDR2 LQKENI. J was trimmed by 8 bases and V by 2 bases; bases with no gene match: 8. This chain's CDR3 is CASSPGRQGGEKLFF. CDR3 nucleotide sequence: TGTGCCAGCTCACCAGGGAGACAGGGTGGAGAAAAACTGTTTTTT.

J is TRBJ1-1 and V is TRBV6-1; the match to TRBD1 covers 7 bases. CDR3 length: 17 amino acids. The V segment lost 4 bases and the J segment 0 bases; nucleotides outside the gene matches: 11. Germline CDR1 MNHNS, CDR2 SASEGT. CDR3 sequence reads: CASSGKVPGQMNTEAFF. The CDR3 nucleotides read TGTGCCAGCAGTGGCAAGGTTCCGGGACAGATGAACACTGAAGCTTTCTTT.

The rearrangement joins TRBV4-1 to TRBJ1-2, with D possibly matching TRBD1 (5 bases). Per the germline V gene, CDR1 is MGHRA and CDR2 is YSYEKL. There are 15 residues in the CDR3. Trimming stripped 2 bases from V and 3 bases from J, with 13 bases between. The CDR3 reads CASSQKGEGYYGYTF. The DNA for the CDR3 is TGCGCCAGCAGCCAAAAAGGGGAAGGGTACTATGGCTACACCTTC.

The chain joins TRBV27 to TRBJ2-7; possible D gene TRBD2, 5 bases. V lost 0 bases and J 1 base, leaving 7 bases between the germline ends. The CDR3 has 14 amino acids. Germline V gene data show CDR1 as MNHEY and CDR2 as SMNVEV (reference sequence). CDR3 DNA: TGTGCCAGCAGTTTATCGGGCGGGTCCTACGAGCAGTACTTC. This translates into CASSLSGGSYEQYF.

The chain is built from TRBV6-6 and TRBJ1-1, with D uncertain. V shed 8 bases and J shed 1 base, with 14 bases lying between them. The germline CDR1 and CDR2 sequences are MNHNY and SVGAGI (reference sequence). CDR3 size: 14 residues. The CDR3 loop reads CASRRDGENTEAFF. The CDR3 bases are TGTGCCAGCCGGAGGGATGGGGAGAACACTGAAGCTTTCTTT.

The chain employs TRBV21-1 and TRBJ1-6. TRBV21-1 is labeled a pseudogene. The CDR3 has 15 amino acids. CDR3 bases: TGTGCCAGGGGACCGAGAGCGACGGGGGAATCACCCCTCCACTTT. Protein: CARGPRATGESPLHF.

The J gene is TRBJ1-6, the V gene TRBV4-2; 7 nucleotides agree with TRBD1. This CDR3 is 15 amino acids long. With 4 bases clipped from V and 4 bases from J, the junction kept 4 bases outside the gene matches. Per germline, CDR1 LGHNA and CDR2 YNFKEQ. CDR3 in DNA: TGTGCCAGCAGCCTAGAGGGACAGTATAATTCACCCCTCCACTTT. Translation: CASSLEGQYNSPLHF.

The chain is built from TRBV5-1 and TRBJ2-2; D call uncertain. Germline V CDR1 and CDR2: SGHRS, YFSETQ. V gave up 2 bases and J gave up 5 bases, with 10 bases separating them. The CDR3 is made up of 14 amino acids. Here the CDR3 DNA reads TGCGCCAGCAGCTTTCCTACCGGGACCGGGGAGCTGTTTTTT. It specifies CASSFPTGTGELFF.

The chain recombines TRBV7-3 with TRBJ2-1; D tentatively reads TRBD1 or TRBD2 (5 bases each). CDR3 length equals 15 residues. V shed 1 base and J shed 3 bases, with 10 bases lying between them. The germline V gene has CDR1 SGHTA and CDR2 FQGTGA. CDR3 protein: CASSLSWDVYNEQFF. CDR3 in DNA: TGTGCCAGCAGCTTAAGTTGGGACGTCTACAATGAGCAGTTCTTC.

The rearrangement joins TRBV28 to TRBJ2-1; TRBD2 might be the D (6 bases). The V and J ends lost 5 bases and 4 bases respectively, with 12 bases between them. CDR3 size: 14 residues. In germline, CDR1 is MDHEN, CDR2 SYDVKM. The CDR3 sequence: CASSLRTTYNEQFF. CDR3 nucleotide sequence: TGTGCCAGCAGTCTACGGACTACATACAATGAGCAGTTCTTC.

This chain joins TRBV27 and TRBJ2-7, with 10 nucleotides matching TRBD2. The CDR3 spans 19 residues. Unmatched junction bases numbered 18, after V lost 3 bases and J lost 4 bases. Germline CDR1 and CDR2: MNHEY and SMNVEV (reference sequence). The CDR3 bases are TGTGCCAGCAGTTTCGGCACTAGCGGGATCGGGGGAAGGTTGTACGAGCAGTACTTC. Amino acids: CASSFGTSGIGGRLYEQYF.

V usage is TRBV9 and J usage is TRBJ2-7; 16 bases map to TRBD2. The germline CDR1 and CDR2 sequences are SGDLS and YYNGEE. The CDR3 has 16 residues. Germline trimming cut 3 bases from V and 3 bases from J; bases unmatched to any gene: 3. CDR3 nucleotides: TGTGCCAGCAGCGGGGGACTAGCGGGAGGGGACTACGAGCAGTACTTC. Amino acids: CASSGGLAGGDYEQYF.

The J gene is TRBJ2-3, the V gene TRBV3-1 (or the pseudogene TRBV3-2); TRBD2 matches 9 bases. The CDR3 covers 17 residues. Germline lookup yields CDR1 LGHDT and CDR2 YNNKEL (reference sequence). V shed 1 base, J shed 1 base, and the junction held 6 bases outside the gene matches. CDR3 sequence (DNA): TGTGCCAGCAGCCAAGGGTGGACTAGCGACCGCACAGATACGCAGTATTTT. Residues: CASSQGWTSDRTDTQYF.

The rearrangement joins TRBV29-1 to TRBJ2-3; D may be TRBD2 (5 bases). Germline V CDR1 and CDR2: SQVTM, ANQGSEA. Trimming removed 3 bases at V and 0 bases at J, with 7 bases between. The CDR3 is made up of 13 amino acids. CDR3 sequence reads: CSVDGISTDTQYF. In DNA form, the CDR3 reads TGCAGCGTTGACGGGATAAGCACAGATACGCAGTATTTT.

The chain joins TRBV7-6 to TRBJ2-1; TRBD2 matches 11 bases. After removal of 1 base from V and 6 bases from J, the junction contained 5 bases not matched to a gene. Germline CDR1 SGHVS, CDR2 FNYEAQ. The CDR3 runs 16 residues. Here the CDR3 DNA reads TGTGCCAGCAGCTTAGTACTAGCGGGAGTAACCAATGAGCAGTTCTTC. As protein: CASSLVLAGVTNEQFF.